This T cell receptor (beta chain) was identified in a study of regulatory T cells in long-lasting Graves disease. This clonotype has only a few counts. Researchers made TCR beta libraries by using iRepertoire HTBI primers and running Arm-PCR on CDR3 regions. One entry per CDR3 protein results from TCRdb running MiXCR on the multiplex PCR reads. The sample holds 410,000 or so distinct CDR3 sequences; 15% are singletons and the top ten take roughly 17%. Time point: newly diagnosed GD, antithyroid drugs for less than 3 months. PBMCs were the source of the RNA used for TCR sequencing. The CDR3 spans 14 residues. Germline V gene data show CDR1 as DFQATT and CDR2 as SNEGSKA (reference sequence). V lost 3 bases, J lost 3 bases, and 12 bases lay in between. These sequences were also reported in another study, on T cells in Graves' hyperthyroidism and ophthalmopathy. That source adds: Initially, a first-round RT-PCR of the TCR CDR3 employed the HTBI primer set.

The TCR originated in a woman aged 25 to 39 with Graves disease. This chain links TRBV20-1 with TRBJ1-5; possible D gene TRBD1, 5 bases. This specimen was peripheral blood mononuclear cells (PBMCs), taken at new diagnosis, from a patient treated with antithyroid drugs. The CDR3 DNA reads TGCAGTGCTAGTGATCAGGGCCCCAATCAGCCCCAGCATTTT. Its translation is CSASDQGPNQPQHF.